This T cell receptor (beta chain) was sequenced in a study of blood T cell repertoires in COVID-19. V dropped 5 bases and J dropped 7 bases, with 20 bases sitting between them. The CDR3 sequence is 16 residues long. CDR1 is MNHEY and CDR2 is SVGEGT in the germline V gene. In the authors' workflow: Researchers report that nucleated cell counts were estimated from reference gene primer amplification. TCRdb keeps only in-frame clones here, not all; method: immunoSEQ multiplex PCR. V, J and clone size reflect that table, while D and trimming were determined from the DNA. Of tens of thousands of clones detected, 70% to 90% appear once; the ten largest clones hold roughly an eighth.

What was sequenced was peripheral blood. The genes are TRBV6-2 or TRBV6-3 and TRBJ1-4; D unclear. The clonotype comes from a woman aged 55 to 70 with active COVID-19. In DNA, the CDR3 is TGTGCCAGCAGTCCCCGGGAGGACCACCTTGGTGAAAAACTGTTTTTT. As protein: CASSPREDHLGEKLFF.